A single T cell receptor beta chain is shown here with its context. No antigen is known for it. This PCR relied on a set of 60 Vbeta primers and 13 Jbeta primers. Only in-frame clones appear in the TCRdb table, and some are missing; sequencing was by immunoSEQ multiplex PCR. The sample data list about 150,000 clones. The data are from a study of cytomegalovirus exposure and HLA in healthy donors. These donors counted as nominally healthy when sampled, but unrecorded immune exposures were likely. Overall study findings and caveats: HLA allele associations emerged for some 16,000 TCR beta sequences in a later analysis, at 0.05 false discovery rate. TCR beta V- and J-gene trimming, according to a later analysis, was linked to a missense DCLRE1C variant. Several of the most significant clusters appeared, in a later analysis, to be linked to common viral pathogens.

Germline V CDR1 and CDR2: MNHNS, SASEGT. The trim removed 2 bases at V and 11 bases at J, leaving 5 bases unmatched. CDR3 size: 13 residues. The sample comprised PBMCs. This sequence joins TRBV6-1 and TRBJ1-2; TRBD1 aligns across 10 bases. The TCR comes from a woman between 45 and 60 years old in good health and CMV-seronegative. The CDR3 here is CASSESGTGVYTF. DNA for the CDR3: TGTGCCAGCAGTGAATCAGGGACAGGGGTGTACACCTTC.